A single sample gave rise to the 2 T cell receptor beta chains below, sequenced in a study of blood T cell repertoires in COVID-19. Some clones are missing from TCRdb's copy, which holds only in-frame ones; the method was immunoSEQ multiplex PCR. Among about 180,000 clones, just over 85% were seen once, and the ten largest hold roughly 9%. Sequencing was performed on PBMCs or T cells enriched from blood (not recorded which). These receptors came from a woman aged 18-29 years who had recovered from COVID-19.

The J gene is TRBJ2-5, the V gene TRBV6-5; D is possibly TRBD1 (6 bases). The V end was cut by 2 bases, the J end by 3 bases, with 10 bases between. The CDR3 covers 14 residues. Germline CDR1 MNHEY, CDR2 SVGAGI. CDR3 protein: CASSYVGAKETQYF. In nucleotides, the CDR3 is TGTGCCAGCAGTTACGTGGGGGCTAAAGAGACCCAGTACTTC.

Only a few counts were recorded for this clone. This chain uses TRBV6-4 with TRBJ2-2; D remains ambiguous. The CDR3 extends over 14 amino acids. The V gene's germline CDR1 is MRHNA and CDR2 SNTAGT. V gave up 2 bases and J gave up 3 bases, with 7 bases separating them. DNA for the CDR3: TGTGCCAGCAGTGACAAATCGGACACCGGGGAGCTGTTTTTT. Translated, it gives CASSDKSDTGELFF.